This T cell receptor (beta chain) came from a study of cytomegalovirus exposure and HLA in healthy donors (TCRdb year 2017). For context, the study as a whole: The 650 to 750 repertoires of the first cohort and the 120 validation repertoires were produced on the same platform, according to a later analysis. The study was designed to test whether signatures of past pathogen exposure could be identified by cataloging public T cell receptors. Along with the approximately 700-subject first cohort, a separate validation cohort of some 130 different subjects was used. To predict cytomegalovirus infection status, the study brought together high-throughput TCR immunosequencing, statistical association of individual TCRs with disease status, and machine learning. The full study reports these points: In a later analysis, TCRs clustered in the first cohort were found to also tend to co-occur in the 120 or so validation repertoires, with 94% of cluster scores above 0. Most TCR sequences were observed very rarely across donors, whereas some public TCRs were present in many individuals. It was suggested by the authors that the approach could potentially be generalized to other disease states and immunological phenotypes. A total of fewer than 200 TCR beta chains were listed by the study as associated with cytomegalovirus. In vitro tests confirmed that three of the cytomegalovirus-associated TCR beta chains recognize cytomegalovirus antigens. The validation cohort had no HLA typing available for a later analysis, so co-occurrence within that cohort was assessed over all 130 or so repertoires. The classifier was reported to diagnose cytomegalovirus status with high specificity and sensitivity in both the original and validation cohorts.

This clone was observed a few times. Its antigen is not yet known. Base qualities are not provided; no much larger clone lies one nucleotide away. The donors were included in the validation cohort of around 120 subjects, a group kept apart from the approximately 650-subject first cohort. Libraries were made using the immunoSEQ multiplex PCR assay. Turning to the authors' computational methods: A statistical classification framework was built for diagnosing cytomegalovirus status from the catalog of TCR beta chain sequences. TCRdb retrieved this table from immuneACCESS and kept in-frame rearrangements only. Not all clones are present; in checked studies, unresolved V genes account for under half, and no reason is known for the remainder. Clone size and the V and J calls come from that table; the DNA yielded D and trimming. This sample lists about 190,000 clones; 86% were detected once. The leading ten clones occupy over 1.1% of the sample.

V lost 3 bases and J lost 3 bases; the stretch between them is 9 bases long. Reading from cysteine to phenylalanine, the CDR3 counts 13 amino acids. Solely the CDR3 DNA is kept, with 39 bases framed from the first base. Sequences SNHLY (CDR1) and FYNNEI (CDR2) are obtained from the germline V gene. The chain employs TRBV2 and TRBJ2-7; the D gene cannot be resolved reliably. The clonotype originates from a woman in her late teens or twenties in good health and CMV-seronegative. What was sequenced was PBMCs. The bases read TGTGCCAGCAGTGAGTACAGAAGCTACGAGCAGTACTTC. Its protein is CASSEYRSYEQYF.